This record concerns one TCR beta chain sequence. The data were taken from a study of blood T cell repertoires in COVID-19. Study overall: Sources were T cells, B-cell-depleted T cells, or PBMCs; the material itself was cDNA or gDNA.

Authors' methods: Reference gene primer amplification yielded estimated nucleated cell counts. Libraries were prepared by immunoSEQ multiplex PCR; TCRdb keeps only in-frame clonotypes and omits some of them. That table gives V, J and clone size, and the DNA gave D and trimming. The sample lists about 480,000 clones, roughly 89% occurring once. Enrolment of Seattle patients took place during active infection, and they were followed longitudinally. Germline CDR1 is WNHNN and CDR2 is SYGVQD (reference sequence). CDR3 size: 13 residues. The V end lost 0 bases, the J end lost 6 bases, and 7 bases lay between the germline ends.

The sample consisted of peripheral blood. The clonotype originates from a man between 18 and 35 years old with COVID-19, enrolled during active disease. The chain employs TRBV10-1 and TRBJ2-3; D gene ambiguous. The CDR3 bases are TGCGCCAGCAGTGAGTCTCCCCCGGATACGCAGTATTTT. Translating it yields CASSESPPDTQYF.